This record covers a single TCR beta chain. Its antigen is currently unknown. The germline gives CDR1 MNHEY, CDR2 SVGAGI. Trimming took off 0 bases at V and 6 bases at J, with 11 bases between the two ends. CDR3 length: 14 amino acids. The data were obtained in a study of Ad26.COV2.S vaccination and SARS-CoV-2 variants. Broader study findings: Researchers cautioned that TCR breadth and depth analyses may have underestimated total T cell responses.

Method: immunoSEQ multiplex PCR; TCRdb's copy keeps in-frame clones and lacks some. Among hundreds of thousands of clones, roughly 91% were seen once, and the ten largest hold 3.4%. Described treatment: about 20 received Ad26.COV2.S at low or high dose, single or two shots; several received placebo; per-sample allocation not given. Material that was analyzed had been drawn on day 63 after the first vaccine or placebo injection. Its platform was an Ad26 vector, and its expressed antigen was Wuhan-strain SARS-CoV-2 spike. V usage is TRBV6-5 and J usage is TRBJ1-2; possibly TRBD1 for D (5 bases). The source material was peripheral blood, sampled in a trial of Ad26.COV2.S vaccine versus placebo. This TCR was recovered from a person between 18 and 65 years old who received the Ad26.COV2.S COVID-19 vaccine or a placebo. CDR3 bases: TGTGCCAGCAGTTACTCTGCAGGGACCGATGGCTACACCTTC. Amino acid sequence: CASSYSAGTDGYTF.